This paragraph reports one T cell receptor (beta chain). Its antigen is unidentified. These data belong to a study of early T cells in non-severe SARS-CoV-2 infection. For the study at large: Sequencing of unsorted whole blood was done on bulk RNA, leaving chains unpaired. Study-level findings and limits: VDJdb-based matching was biased toward anti-spike CD8 responses and missed private and CD4 specificities.

V was clipped by 3 bases and J by 7 bases, with 19 bases between them. The CDR3 runs 15 residues. Germline V gene sequence: CDR1 SGHDT, CDR2 YYEEEE. The TCR library protocol was used to attach unique molecular identifiers. These identifiers were attached to individual cDNA molecules. TCRdb re-called the 5' RACE reads with MiXCR, one entry per CDR3 protein. In the table there are about 60,000 distinct CDR3 sequences, approximately 9% of which are singletons. The chain joins TRBV5-6 to TRBJ1-2; a weak D match, TRBD1 (5 bases). The clonotype was recovered from an adult who was a healthcare worker with PCR-confirmed SARS-CoV-2 infection or an uninfected control (not recorded which). The sample consisted of whole blood. CDR3 coding DNA: TGTGCCAGCAGCTGGTATGGCCCAGGGCGAGTTGGCTACACCTTC. This codes for CASSWYGPGRVGYTF.